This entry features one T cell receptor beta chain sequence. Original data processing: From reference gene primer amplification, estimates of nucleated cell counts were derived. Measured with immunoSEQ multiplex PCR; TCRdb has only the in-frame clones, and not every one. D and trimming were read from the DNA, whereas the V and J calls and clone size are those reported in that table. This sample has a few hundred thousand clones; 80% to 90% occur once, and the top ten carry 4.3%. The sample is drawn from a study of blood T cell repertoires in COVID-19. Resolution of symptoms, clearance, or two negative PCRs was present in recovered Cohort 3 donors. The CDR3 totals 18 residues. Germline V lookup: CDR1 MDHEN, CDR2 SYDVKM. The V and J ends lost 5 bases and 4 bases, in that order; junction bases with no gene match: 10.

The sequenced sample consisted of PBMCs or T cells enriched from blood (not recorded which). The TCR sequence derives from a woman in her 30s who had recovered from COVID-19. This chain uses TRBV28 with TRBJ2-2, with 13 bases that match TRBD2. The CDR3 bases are TGTGCCAGCAGTCTACTAGCGGGGGGGCAAGAGGTCACCGGGGAGCTGTTTTTT. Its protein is CASSLLAGGQEVTGELFF.